The 26 T cell receptor beta chains presented below share a single source sample, sequenced in a study of T cell responses to AZD1222 COVID-19 vaccine. Method: immunoSEQ multiplex PCR; TCRdb's copy keeps in-frame clones and lacks some. The repertoire has some 79,000 clones, over 70% of them found once; the top ten carry around 50%. The input for sequencing was peripheral blood, taken 28 days after the second AZD1222 dose. These TCRs come from an adult who received the AZD1222 COVID-19 vaccine.

The chain couples TRBV3-1 (or the pseudogene TRBV3-2) to TRBJ2-7; 7 bases align to TRBD1. The length of the CDR3 is 15 residues. In germline, CDR1 is LGHDT, CDR2 YNNKEL (reference sequence). V shed 1 base, J shed 5 bases, and the junction held 8 bases outside the gene matches. For the CDR3, the DNA is TGTGCCAGCAGCCAAGCTCAACTCAGGGGGAACGAGCAGTACTTC. It is translated as CASSQAQLRGNEQYF.

In this sample, this clone turned up once. The J gene is TRBJ2-7, the V gene TRBV28; unclear D gene. The CDR3 spans 13 residues. CDR1 is MDHEN and CDR2 is SYDVKM in the germline V gene. Trimming removed 6 bases from V and 0 bases from J, with 9 bases in between. CDR3 coding DNA: TGTGCCAGCAGGGACCCAAGCTCCTACGAGCAGTACTTC. Encoded protein: CASRDPSSYEQYF.

This chain uses TRBV3-1 (or the pseudogene TRBV3-2) with TRBJ1-4, with D maybe TRBD1 (5 bases). The V and J ends lost 0 bases and 11 bases respectively, with 16 bases between them. CDR1 is LGHDT, CDR2 YNNKEL, per germline (reference sequence). The length of the CDR3 is 15 residues. The CDR3 region is CASSQDTSSWGKLFF. CDR3 nucleotide sequence: TGTGCCAGCAGCCAAGATACGTCCTCCTGGGGGAAACTGTTTTTT.

CDR3 sequence (DNA): TGTGCCAGCAGGCTCCAATTATGGGGGGCTGGAGAGACCCAGTACTTC. Translated: CASRLQLWGAGETQYF. V gene TRBV9 combines with J gene TRBJ2-5; D could derive from TRBD1 or TRBD2 (6 bases each). Trimming took 5 bases from V and 4 from J, leaving 21 bases between them. From germline, CDR1 is SGDLS and CDR2 YYNGEE. The CDR3 sequence is 16 residues long.

A remark on this clone: With a much larger clone just one base away, this may be a read error. This chain links TRBV3-1 (or the pseudogene TRBV3-2) with TRBJ2-7; 8 bases are shared with TRBD1. The germline CDR1 and CDR2 sequences are LGHDT and YNNKEL (reference sequence). CDR3 length equals 13 residues. V was pared by 5 bases and J by 2 bases, with 2 bases of the junction left unmatched. The CDR3 is CASSLQGAYEQYF. CDR3 bases: TGTGCCAGCAGCTTACAGGGGGCCTACGAGCAGTACTTC.

V usage is TRBV5-1 and J usage is TRBJ2-3; 8 bases map to TRBD2. The CDR3 consists of 17 residues. Looked up from germline, CDR1 is SGHRS and CDR2 is YFSETQ. The trim removed 3 bases at V and 1 base at J, leaving 10 bases unmatched. CDR3 nucleotide sequence: TGCGCCAGCAGCTCGGGTCCGGAAGCGGGGGGCACAGATACGCAGTATTTT. This codes for CASSSGPEAGGTDTQYF.

The chain uses TRBV5-1 and TRBJ2-3; 11 nucleotides align to TRBD2. The CDR3 consists of 16 residues. Trimming removed 4 bases from V and 6 bases from J; junction bases left unmatched: 10. In germline, CDR1 is SGHRS, CDR2 YFSETQ. CDR3 sequence reads: CASSRTGTSGQDTQYF. Written as DNA, the CDR3 is TGCGCCAGCAGCCGTACCGGGACTAGCGGCCAGGATACGCAGTATTTT.

The chain links TRBV6-5 to TRBJ2-2; TRBD2 matches at 7 bases. Trimming at V came to 0 bases and at J to 6 bases, leaving 7 bases not matched to a gene. Germline V gives CDR1 MNHEY, CDR2 SVGAGI. The CDR3 is 16 amino acids. CDR3 DNA sequence: TGTGCCAGCAGTTACTCGTCAGCGGGAATGGCCGGGGAGCTGTTTTTT. It translates to CASSYSSAGMAGELFF.

The gene calls are TRBV30 and TRBJ2-5; weak D call: TRBD1 (7 bases). The V and J ends lost 0 bases and 9 bases respectively, with 14 bases between them. CDR1 is GTSNPN and CDR2 is SVGIG in the germline V gene (reference sequence). This CDR3 has 13 amino acids. CDR3 sequence: CAWSVEARGAQYF. The CDR3 DNA reads as TGTGCCTGGAGTGTTGAAGCCAGGGGGGCCCAGTACTTC.

The chain couples TRBV11-2 to TRBJ1-1, with TRBD1 matching over 7 bases. J was trimmed by 5 bases and V by 1 base; bases with no gene match: 4. From germline, CDR1 is SGHAT and CDR2 FQNNGV. This CDR3 contains 14 residues. DNA of the CDR3: TGTGCCAGCAGCTTAGCCCAGGGGGGGACTGAAGCTTTCTTT. It encodes CASSLAQGGTEAFF.

The chain combines TRBV10-2 with TRBJ2-5; 8 nucleotides align to TRBD2. The J segment lost 5 bases and the V segment lost 3 bases, leaving 8 bases of the junction unmatched. Germline values: CDR1 WSHSY, CDR2 SAAADI. The CDR3 is 15 residues long. CDR3 coding DNA: TGCGCCAGCAGTGACCCCGGGGGGGCGCGGGAGACCCAGTACTTC. Its protein is CASSDPGGARETQYF.

The rearrangement joins TRBV28 to TRBJ2-5, with 7 nucleotides matching TRBD2. Trimming took 2 bases from V and 3 from J; bases not matched to a gene: 0. CDR3 size: 13 residues. CDR1 is MDHEN and CDR2 is SYDVKM in the germline V gene. The CDR3 region is CASSLGGEETQYF. CDR3 bases: TGTGCCAGCAGTTTAGGGGGGGAAGAGACCCAGTACTTC.

The J gene is TRBJ2-7, the V gene TRBV7-9; 7 positions agree with TRBD2. Germline CDR1 is SEHNR and CDR2 is FQNEAQ (reference sequence). The CDR3 has 13 residues. Trimming took 1 base from V and 5 from J; bases not matched to a gene: 2. Here the CDR3 reads CASSLEAGNEQYF. The CDR3 bases are TGTGCCAGCAGCTTAGAAGCGGGGAACGAGCAGTACTTC.

V gene TRBV19 combines with J gene TRBJ1-1; D is possibly TRBD1 (5 bases). The germline V and J ends were trimmed by 7 bases and 3 bases, with 9 bases remaining between them. Germline CDR1 reads LNHDA; CDR2 reads SQIVND (reference sequence). The CDR3 length is 12 residues. CDR3 amino acids: CASTRGYTEAFF. CDR3 DNA: TGTGCCAGTACGAGGGGTTACACTGAAGCTTTCTTT.

This clone occurred a few times. The rearrangement joins TRBV5-6 to TRBJ1-3; 7 bases agree with TRBD1. This CDR3 spans 13 amino acids. Germline V gives CDR1 SGHDT, CDR2 YYEEEE. V lost 5 bases to trimming and J lost 6 bases; unmatched junction nucleotides: 5. CDR3 residues: CASSWQGENTIYF. The CDR3 region has the DNA TGTGCCAGCAGTTGGCAGGGGGAAAACACCATATATTTT.

The chain recombines TRBV7-9 with TRBJ1-1; D remains ambiguous. The germline V gene encodes CDR1 SEHNR and CDR2 FQNEAQ (reference sequence). CDR3 length equals 13 residues. Trimming stripped 5 bases from V and 0 bases from J, with 7 bases between. The CDR3 spells CASSPSMNTEAFF. CDR3 in DNA: TGTGCCAGCAGCCCATCTATGAACACTGAAGCTTTCTTT.

V and J are TRBV5-1 and TRBJ1-4; 7 bases agree with TRBD1. The CDR3 is 14 amino acids. The germline V gene has CDR1 SGHRS and CDR2 YFSETQ. Trimming removed 2 bases from V and 8 bases from J; junction bases left unmatched: 6. CDR3 in amino acids: CASSLQGFSEKLFF. The CDR3 DNA follows: TGCGCCAGCAGCTTACAGGGGTTCAGCGAAAAACTGTTTTTT. Full variable domain (outside the CDR3, taken from reference TRBV5-1 and TRBJ1-4): KAGVTQTPRYLIKTRGQQVTLSCSPISGHRSVSWYQQTPGQGLQFLFEYFSETQRNKGNFPGRFSGRQFSNSRSEMNVSTLELGDSALYLCASSLQGFSEKLFFGSGTQLSVL.

This clone was seen only once. The chain employs TRBV9 and TRBJ1-1; D gene unclear. Trimming took off 0 bases at V and 10 bases at J, with 19 bases between the two ends. CDR3 length equals 15 residues. Per the germline V gene, CDR1 is SGDLS and CDR2 is YYNGEE. The CDR3: CASSVGGLEWELAFF. CDR3 DNA sequence: TGTGCCAGCAGCGTAGGAGGTCTGGAGTGGGAATTAGCTTTCTTT.

CDR3 bases: TGTGCCAGCAAAGGTCAAGACAGGGACAATCAGCCCCAGCATTTT. The encoded protein is CASKGQDRDNQPQHF. The chain couples TRBV6-5 to TRBJ1-5, with 7 bases lining up with TRBD1. In germline, CDR1 is MNHEY, CDR2 SVGAGI. With 7 bases clipped from V and 3 bases from J, the junction kept 9 bases outside the gene matches. The CDR3 contains 15 residues.

This CDR3 is CASSLDLDRRPLHF. The CDR3 DNA follows: TGTGCCAGCAGCTTAGACCTGGACAGGAGACCCCTCCACTTT. The chain joins TRBV7-2 to TRBJ1-6; 7 nucleotides match TRBD1. In germline, CDR1 is SGHTA, CDR2 FQGNSA. The CDR3 loop spans 14 amino acids. The V and J ends lost 1 base and 12 bases, in that order; junction bases with no gene match: 6.

Only one count was recorded for this clone. The chain joins TRBV9 to TRBJ2-2; TRBD2 aligns across 13 bases. CDR1 is SGDLS and CDR2 is YYNGEE in the germline V gene. The CDR3 sequence is 21 residues long. Trimming at V came to 4 bases and at J to 0 bases, leaving 15 bases not matched to a gene. Written as DNA, the CDR3 is TGTGCCAGCAGCTCGGTGACGTCAGGACTAGCGGGGGACCCGAACACCGGGGAGCTGTTTTTT. It yields the protein CASSSVTSGLAGDPNTGELFF.

The sample holds one count of this clone. The chain uses TRBV13 and TRBJ2-2; TRBD1 matches 9 bases. V shed 3 bases, J shed 3 bases, and the junction held 5 bases outside the gene matches. The CDR3 consists of 16 residues. Per germline, CDR1 PRHDT and CDR2 FYEKMQ (reference sequence). CDR3 coding DNA: TGTGCCAGCAGCTTTCGAGGACAGGGGTACACCGGGGAGCTGTTTTTT. This gives the protein CASSFRGQGYTGELFF.

This sequence joins TRBV28 and TRBJ2-7; possible D gene TRBD1, 6 bases. This CDR3 comprises 17 residues. Germline V gene data show CDR1 as MDHEN and CDR2 as SYDVKM. Deletions cut 0 bases from V and 2 bases from J, with 17 bases between. CDR3 in DNA: TGTGCCAGCAGTTTATGGGCCCCCTCGACAGGTACCTACGAGCAGTACTTC. Amino acid sequence: CASSLWAPSTGTYEQYF.

This clone was seen a single time. The chain recombines TRBV7-2 with TRBJ2-5; D remains unclear. V lost 2 bases to trimming and J lost 2 bases, with 12 bases between them. Germline CDR1 reads SGHTA; CDR2 reads FQGNSA. The CDR3 covers 15 residues. The CDR3 DNA reads as TGTGCCAGCAGCTTAAATACCGGGTTACAAGAGACCCAGTACTTC. As protein: CASSLNTGLQETQYF. The full variable domain, with the rest looked up from reference TRBV7-2 and TRBJ2-5, is GAGVSQSPSNKVTEKGKDVELRCDPISGHTALYWYRQSLGQGLEFLIYFQGNSAPDKSGLPSDRFSAERTGGSVSTLTIQRTQQEDSAVYLCASSLNTGLQETQYFGPGTRLLVL.

V is TRBV11-1 and J is TRBJ2-3; a possible D gene is TRBD1 (5 bases). The CDR3 length is 13 residues. Per the germline V gene, CDR1 is SGHAT and CDR2 is FQDESV (reference sequence). The ends were cut back, 6 bases at V and 3 bases at J, with 10 bases in the middle. The DNA for the CDR3 is TGTGCCAGCAGACTCAGGGAAACAGATACGCAGTATTTT. It translates to CASRLRETDTQYF.

J is TRBJ2-7 and V is TRBV13; D uncertain. V lost 0 bases and J lost 1, with 7 bases in between. CDR1 is PRHDT and CDR2 is FYEKMQ in the germline V gene (reference sequence). The CDR3 runs to 14 residues. CDR3 DNA: TGTGCCAGCAGCTTAGGGACGGTTTCCTACGAGCAGTACTTC. Translated, it gives CASSLGTVSYEQYF.